Listed below are T cell receptor beta chains from one sample, sequenced in a study of shared clonotypes between healthy human individuals. Produced via immunoSEQ multiplex PCR; TCRdb's table is partial and in-frame only. The sample carries 90,000 to 130,000 clones, about 71% recorded once. Sequences were obtained from memory CD8+ T cells sorted from blood. All receptors come from a young woman in good health. The CDR3 runs from the conserved cysteine through the conserved F or W. The order of the fields is J gene, V gene, D gene, clone size, CDR3 DNA, CDR3 protein. D genes are given only for firm matches. The size of a clone is reported for some rows only, either as once, few or many, or as a class for expanded clones.

j_gene: TRBJ2-3; v_gene: TRBV6-4; d_gene: TRBD2; abundance: .; CDR3nt: TGTGCCAGCGGAAGCGGGGGAGGGGGCACAGATACGCAGTATTTT; CDR3aa: CASGSGGGGTDTQYF
j_gene: TRBJ1-2; v_gene: TRBV28; d_gene: .; abundance: .; CDR3nt: TGTGCCAGCACTGAGGCGGGGAACTATGGCTACACCTTC; CDR3aa: CASTEAGNYGYTF
j_gene: TRBJ2-7; v_gene: TRBV6-5; d_gene: TRBD2; abundance: .; CDR3nt: TGTGCCAGCAGTTACTCGGGGGGGTCCTCCTCCTACGAGCAGTACTTC; CDR3aa: CASSYSGGSSSYEQYF
j_gene: TRBJ1-2; v_gene: TRBV7-9; d_gene: .; abundance: .; CDR3nt: TGTGCCAGCAGCTTAGGGGTGGCACCCGCGCGTGGCTACACCTTC; CDR3aa: CASSLGVAPARGYTF
j_gene: TRBJ2-2; v_gene: TRBV9; d_gene: .; abundance: .; CDR3nt: TGTGCCAGCAGCATAGACGGTACCGGGGAGCTGTTTTTT; CDR3aa: CASSIDGTGELFF
j_gene: TRBJ2-7; v_gene: TRBV6-5; d_gene: TRBD1; abundance: .; CDR3nt: TGTGCCAGCCAGGGACAGGAGGCCTACGAGCAGTACTTC; CDR3aa: CASQGQEAYEQYF
j_gene: TRBJ2-1; v_gene: TRBV2; d_gene: .; abundance: .; CDR3nt: TGTGCCAGCAGTAACCAGTACAATGAGCAGTTCTTC; CDR3aa: CASSNQYNEQFF
j_gene: TRBJ1-2; v_gene: TRBV9; d_gene: .; abundance: .; CDR3nt: TGTGCCAGCAGCGTAGCTGCGGGGATCGGCTACACCTTC; CDR3aa: CASSVAAGIGYTF
j_gene: TRBJ2-6; v_gene: TRBV2; d_gene: TRBD2; abundance: .; CDR3nt: TGTGCCAGCAGTGAAAATTGGCGGGAGGACTCTGGGGCCAACGTCCTGACTTTC; CDR3aa: CASSENWREDSGANVLTF
j_gene: TRBJ1-1; v_gene: TRBV7-9; d_gene: .; abundance: .; CDR3nt: TGTGCCAGCAGCCTCCGAAGGAAGGGGAACACTGAAGCTTTCTTT; CDR3aa: CASSLRRKGNTEAFF
j_gene: TRBJ1-4; v_gene: TRBV10-3; d_gene: .; abundance: .; CDR3nt: TGTGCCATCTCGGAGGGAGGGGGAAAACTGTTTTTT; CDR3aa: CAISEGGGKLFF
j_gene: TRBJ1-1; v_gene: TRBV4-1; d_gene: .; abundance: .; CDR3nt: TGCGCCAGCAGCCAACAGGGTGTGAACACTGAAGCTTTCTTT; CDR3aa: CASSQQGVNTEAFF
j_gene: TRBJ2-2; v_gene: TRBV29-1; d_gene: .; abundance: .; CDR3nt: TGCAGCGTTGAGGCGGGGAGCACCGGGGAGCTGTTTTTT; CDR3aa: CSVEAGSTGELFF
j_gene: TRBJ2-1; v_gene: TRBV5-1; d_gene: TRBD1; abundance: .; CDR3nt: TGCGCCAGCAGCCGCGGACAGGTCGGTTCTTGGAATGAGCAGTTCTTC; CDR3aa: CASSRGQVGSWNEQFF
j_gene: TRBJ2-7; v_gene: TRBV2; d_gene: .; abundance: .; CDR3nt: TGTGCCAGCAGGGGGACCGAATCCTACGAGCAGTACTTC; CDR3aa: CASRGTESYEQYF
j_gene: TRBJ2-7; v_gene: TRBV7-6; d_gene: TRBD2; abundance: .; CDR3nt: TGTGCCAGCAGCTTAGTGGGGGGGTTCTACGAGCAGTACTTC; CDR3aa: CASSLVGGFYEQYF
j_gene: TRBJ2-7; v_gene: TRBV18; d_gene: TRBD1; abundance: .; CDR3nt: TGTGCCAGCTCAAAGGAGAGAACCGGGACAGGGGGCGAAGAGCAGTACTTC; CDR3aa: CASSKERTGTGGEEQYF
j_gene: TRBJ1-2; v_gene: TRBV25-1; d_gene: TRBD1; abundance: .; CDR3nt: TGTGCCAGCAGTGATCTCCGGGACAGGGCCGCGAGTGGCTACACCTTC; CDR3aa: CASSDLRDRAASGYTF
j_gene: TRBJ2-3; v_gene: TRBV5-1; d_gene: .; abundance: .; CDR3nt: TGCGCCAGCAGTGCTGGATTGGGCACAGATACGCAGTATTTT; CDR3aa: CASSAGLGTDTQYF
j_gene: TRBJ2-3; v_gene: TRBV5-1; d_gene: .; abundance: .; CDR3nt: TGCGCCAGCAGCTTTAAGCCCCACCGGGACCCTTCGGGAGATACGCAGTATTTT; CDR3aa: CASSFKPHRDPSGDTQYF
j_gene: TRBJ2-7; v_gene: TRBV9; d_gene: TRBD2; abundance: .; CDR3nt: TGTGCCAGCAGCGTAGGCGGGAGCCCATCCTACGAGCAGTACTTC; CDR3aa: CASSVGGSPSYEQYF
j_gene: TRBJ2-2; v_gene: TRBV7-6; d_gene: .; abundance: .; CDR3nt: TGTGCCAGCAGCTTAGTTACAGCCGGGGAGCTGTTTTTT; CDR3aa: CASSLVTAGELFF
j_gene: TRBJ2-5; v_gene: TRBV29-1; d_gene: .; abundance: .; CDR3nt: TGCAGCGCTGCTGGGGGCCGTGGAGAGCAGTACTTC; CDR3aa: CSAAGGRGEQYF
j_gene: TRBJ1-5; v_gene: TRBV28; d_gene: TRBD1; abundance: .; CDR3nt: TGTGCCAGCAGTACGCCCCGGGACAGCGAAGTTAAATATAGCAATCAGCCCCAGCATTTT; CDR3aa: CASSTPRDSEVKYSNQPQHF
j_gene: TRBJ1-1; v_gene: TRBV19; d_gene: .; abundance: .; CDR3nt: TGTGCCAGCCACAGGGAAACTGAAGCTTTCTTT; CDR3aa: CASHRETEAFF
j_gene: TRBJ2-1; v_gene: TRBV19; d_gene: .; abundance: few; CDR3nt: TGTGCCAGTAGTATAGTCCTAGGCCTCGAAGCCGAGCAGTTCTTC; CDR3aa: CASSIVLGLEAEQFF
j_gene: TRBJ2-1; v_gene: TRBV9; d_gene: TRBD2; abundance: few; CDR3nt: TGTGCCAGCAGCGTAGGCGGGGGTTCGGATGAGCAGTTCTTC; CDR3aa: CASSVGGGSDEQFF
j_gene: TRBJ1-1; v_gene: TRBV7-9; d_gene: TRBD1; abundance: .; CDR3nt: TGTGCCAGCAGCTCGACGACAGGGGCGGACACTGAAGCTTTCTTT; CDR3aa: CASSSTTGADTEAFF
j_gene: TRBJ2-3; v_gene: TRBV6-6; d_gene: .; abundance: .; CDR3nt: TGTGCCACCTGGGATCAACCGACGCAGTATTTT; CDR3aa: CATWDQPTQYF
j_gene: TRBJ1-1; v_gene: TRBV10-3; d_gene: TRBD1; abundance: .; CDR3nt: TGTGCCATCAGTGATAGGGTCCGGGACAGGGGGTATAGCACTGAAGCTTTCTTT; CDR3aa: CAISDRVRDRGYSTEAFF
j_gene: TRBJ2-4; v_gene: TRBV27; d_gene: .; abundance: .; CDR3nt: TGTGCCAGCAGTTTGCCCGGTTTAGCCAAAAACATTCAGTACTTC; CDR3aa: CASSLPGLAKNIQYF
j_gene: TRBJ1-1; v_gene: TRBV6-4; d_gene: .; abundance: .; CDR3nt: TGTGCCAGCAGTCCCCAGGGTAACACTGAAGCTTTCTTT; CDR3aa: CASSPQGNTEAFF
j_gene: TRBJ1-4; v_gene: TRBV9; d_gene: .; abundance: once; CDR3nt: TGTGCCAGCAGCGTAGTGGACAGCGCGCTAACTAATGAAAAACTGTTTTTT; CDR3aa: CASSVVDSALTNEKLFF
j_gene: TRBJ1-4; v_gene: TRBV28; d_gene: .; abundance: once; CDR3nt: TGTGCCAGCAGTTTGGGCGGCGGTGAAAAACTGTTTTTT; CDR3aa: CASSLGGGEKLFF
j_gene: TRBJ1-2; v_gene: TRBV7-2; d_gene: .; abundance: .; CDR3nt: TGTGCCAGCAGTGCGGCCAACGGCAACTATGGCTACACCTTC; CDR3aa: CASSAANGNYGYTF
j_gene: TRBJ2-6; v_gene: TRBV6-1; d_gene: .; abundance: .; CDR3nt: TGTGCCAGCAGTCCGACTAGCTCTGGGGCCAACGTCCTGACTTTC; CDR3aa: CASSPTSSGANVLTF
j_gene: TRBJ1-2; v_gene: TRBV30; d_gene: .; abundance: .; CDR3nt: TGTGCCTGGAGTGTAAAATTGGGGGGATTCGGCTACACCTTC; CDR3aa: CAWSVKLGGFGYTF
j_gene: TRBJ2-1; v_gene: TRBV6-1; d_gene: TRBD2; abundance: .; CDR3nt: TGTGCCATCAGTGAGTCAGCGGCTAGCGGGGATAACAATGAGCAGTTCTTC; CDR3aa: CAISESAASGDNNEQFF
j_gene: TRBJ2-1; v_gene: TRBV27; d_gene: TRBD1; abundance: .; CDR3nt: TGTGCCAGCAGTTTAAGACAGGGTGGCGAGCAGTTCTTC; CDR3aa: CASSLRQGGEQFF
j_gene: TRBJ2-5; v_gene: TRBV15; d_gene: .; abundance: .; CDR3nt: TGTGCCACCAGCAGATCGGGACCGGGAACAGACGAAGAGACCCAGTACTTC; CDR3aa: CATSRSGPGTDEETQYF
j_gene: TRBJ1-5; v_gene: TRBV28; d_gene: .; abundance: few; CDR3nt: TGTGCCAGCAGATGGGGCCAGGACTCAAATAGCAATCAGCCCCAGCATTTT; CDR3aa: CASRWGQDSNSNQPQHF
j_gene: TRBJ2-4; v_gene: TRBV18; d_gene: TRBD1; abundance: .; CDR3nt: TGTGCCAGCTCATGGGACAGGTTACTAGCCAAAAACATTCAGTACTTC; CDR3aa: CASSWDRLLAKNIQYF